This TCR beta chain was observed in a study of CD8+CD57+ T cells in acquired aplastic anemia (dated by TCRdb to about 2018). Concerning the study at large: A mean of around 3.3 ug of DNA, ranging from roughly 0.17 to 30 ug, was extracted from sorted CD4+ and CD8+ cells. CD8+CD57+ expansion was defined as frequency above the mean frequency observed in healthy subjects. On the study overall, not on this receptor specifically: Although under 35 CD8+ CDR3 sequences were shared by patients and controls, these sequences appeared highly expressed in patients and within the immunodominant clones of patients. Patients and healthy controls showed no significant difference in CD8+ Simpson's diversity (P=0.060).

Patients chosen for sequencing had shown expansion of CD8+CD57+ cells by flow cytometry. All patients had severe acquired aplastic anemia diagnosed by International Study of Aplastic Anemia and Agranulocytosis and Camitta criteria. No patient had received any therapy when blood was sampled. TCR repertoires of sorted CD4+ and CD8+ blood T cells from severe aplastic anemia patients and healthy subjects were deep-sequenced in the study. Patients were enrolled under clinicaltrials.gov protocols 00001620, 01623167, 00001397, 00071045, 00081523 and 00961064 in the USA. Ficoll-Paque density gradient centrifugation was used to isolate peripheral blood mononuclear cells. Before DNA extraction, CD4+ and CD8+ T cells were sorted with FACS or magnetic beads. V lost 3 bases and J lost 0 bases, and the count of bases not matched to a germline gene is 6. Taken from the germline V gene (reference sequence), the CDR1 and CDR2 loops are LGHDT and YNNKEL. From the cysteine through the phenylalanine, the CDR3 covers 17 amino acids. The CDR3 DNA has 51 bases and is translated from base 1.

Profiling of TCR beta VDJ combinations and CDR3 sequences used genomic DNA as the template. An Illumina HiSeq 2000 was the platform used for TCR repertoire sequencing. The study's own analysis went as follows. Repertoires were assessed using TRBV/TRBJ rearrangement plots, CDR3 size and DJ length profiles, and Simpson's diversity index. The most abundant DNA sequence in the deep sequencing data was taken as the immunodominant clone. CDR3 amino acid sequences were screened for sharing across subjects and were compared with published repertoires and the VDJdb database. The public reads were run again by TCRdb, first through fastp at Q25 and then through MiXCR, and only productive beta chains were kept. Each entry is one CDR3 protein sequence, shown with its most common DNA and genes. V and J calls and clone size were set by TCRdb, not the authors. This sample lists under 350,000 distinct CDR3 sequences; approximately 60% were detected once. The biggest ten clones account for 1% to 1.5% of the sample.

Concerning this clonotype itself: Its antigen has not been determined. Given a much more abundant clone one base away, this may be a read error.

This sequence originates from a human donor with aplastic anemia. The V and J genes are TRBV3-1 and TRBJ2-5; the junction holds 11 bases that match TRBD2. Sequencing was done on a sample of sorted CD4+, CD8+, or CD8+CD57+ T cells (not recorded which) from PBMCs. The DNA is TGTGCCAGCAGCCATTGGGGACTAGCGGTAGACCAAGAGACCCAGTACTTC. Its translation is CASSHWGLAVDQETQYF.